The 22 T cell receptor beta chains below were found in one sample sequenced in a study of cytomegalovirus exposure and HLA in healthy donors. Sequencing used immunoSEQ multiplex PCR; TCRdb keeps in-frame clones, though not all of them. The sample includes roughly 48,000 clones, roughly 94% seen only once; the top ten take roughly 8%. Sequencing used PBMCs. Receptors originate from a woman between 18 and 30 years old in good health and CMV-seropositive.

The CDR3 DNA follows: TGTGCCAGCAGCCGCGGGGCGGGGTTGAACACTGAAGCTTTCTTT. Translated: CASSRGAGLNTEAFF. The chain has TRBV7-2 and TRBJ1-1, with D possibly being TRBD1 (5 bases). The CDR3 runs 15 residues. V was pared by 5 bases and J by 0 bases, with 13 bases between. Germline V gene sequence: CDR1 SGHTA, CDR2 FQGNSA.

The rearrangement joins TRBV28 to TRBJ2-7; 8 positions agree with TRBD2. V was pared by 6 bases and J by 7 bases, with 17 bases of the junction left unmatched. The CDR3 runs 16 residues. Germline values: CDR1 MDHEN, CDR2 SYDVKM. The CDR3 DNA sequence: TGTGCCAGCAGCACGATCGGACTAGCAGTTCTCTCGGAGCAGTACTTC. Translating it yields CASSTIGLAVLSEQYF.

This sequence joins TRBV7-9 and TRBJ2-5; no reliable D call. Trimming left V 2 bases short and J 0 bases short, with 10 bases between. This CDR3 has 15 amino acids. The germline V gene encodes CDR1 SEHNR and CDR2 FQNEAQ (reference sequence). CDR3 residues: CASSLRSTDQETQYF. The DNA of the CDR3 is TGTGCCAGCAGCTTAAGGTCCACAGACCAAGAGACCCAGTACTTC.

This chain joins TRBV11-2 and TRBJ1-1, with D tentatively TRBD1 (5 bases). Trimming took off 2 bases at V and 0 bases at J, with 16 bases between the two ends. The CDR3 length is 17 residues. Germline V gene lookup returns CDR1 SGHAT and CDR2 FQNNGV. The CDR3 coding sequence is TGTGCCAGCAGCTTATTAGGGGCCAGGAGCTTGAACACTGAAGCTTTCTTT. It codes for CASSLLGARSLNTEAFF.

This chain connects TRBV10-3 to TRBJ2-2; TRBD2 is a possible D gene (5 bases). Germline CDR1 is ENHRY and CDR2 is SYGVKD. This CDR3 has 15 amino acids. Between the trimmed V and J ends, which lost 4 bases and 1 base, there was a span of 10 bases. CDR3: CAISGGEGNTGELFF. CDR3 bases: TGTGCCATCAGTGGGGGAGAGGGGAACACCGGGGAGCTGTTTTTT.

This clone has a single count. The chain employs TRBV6-6 and TRBJ2-7; 10 nucleotides align to TRBD2. V shed 8 bases and J 7 bases; nucleotides not matched to a gene: 8. CDR1 is MNHNY, CDR2 SVGAGI, per germline (reference sequence). The CDR3 covers 13 residues. DNA for the CDR3: TGTGCCAGCGGACCTAGCGGGAGCGGTGAGCAGTACTTC. As protein: CASGPSGSGEQYF.

The rearrangement uses TRBV29-1 and TRBJ1-1, with a tentative D call TRBD1 (5 bases). Germline CDR1 SQVTM, CDR2 ANQGSEA. Trimming took off 6 bases at V and 4 bases at J, with 18 bases between the two ends. CDR3 length equals 14 residues. CDR3 loop: CSVAKTAGGTEAFF. The CDR3 nucleotides read TGCAGCGTCGCTAAGACGGCCGGGGGCACTGAAGCTTTCTTT. Filled out from reference TRBV29-1 and TRBJ1-1, the complete variable domain reads SAVISQKPSRDICQRGTSLTIQCQVDSQVTMMFWYRQQPGQSLTLIATANQGSEATYESGFVIDKFPISRPNLTFSTLTVSNMSPEDSSIYLCSVAKTAGGTEAFFGQGTRLTVV.

The CDR3 protein is CATRWRKATDTQYF. CDR3 nucleotide sequence: TGTGCCACCAGGTGGAGGAAGGCCACAGATACGCAGTATTTT. The V gene is TRBV28, the J gene TRBJ2-3; possibly TRBD2 for D (5 bases). Trimming took 10 bases from V and 2 from J, leaving 16 bases between them. CDR1 MDHEN and CDR2 SYDVKM come from the germline V gene. This CDR3 is built from 14 residues.

J is TRBJ1-6 and V is TRBV30; 7 bases match TRBD1. This CDR3 region has 14 residues. In germline, CDR1 is GTSNPN, CDR2 SVGIG (reference sequence). V was pared by 5 bases and J by 3 bases, with 4 bases of the junction left unmatched. The CDR3 here is CAWARQGYNSPLHF. CDR3 DNA sequence: TGTGCCTGGGCTCGACAGGGCTATAATTCACCCCTCCACTTT. Supplemented by reference TRBV30 and TRBJ1-6, the full variable domain reads SQTIHQWPATLVQPVGSPLSLECTVEGTSNPNLYWYRQAAGRGLQLLFYSVGIGQISSEVPQNLSASRPQDRQFILSSKKLLLSDSGFYLCAWARQGYNSPLHFGNGTRLTVT.

CDR3 amino acids: CASSSGDEQYF. As DNA, the CDR3 is TGTGCCAGCAGCTCCGGGGATGAGCAGTACTTC. V gene TRBV7-3 combines with J gene TRBJ2-7, with D possibly TRBD2 on 5 matching bases. Trimming removed 4 bases at V and 7 bases at J, with 8 bases between. CDR3 length: 11 amino acids. The germline V gene encodes CDR1 SGHTA and CDR2 FQGTGA.

The chain has TRBV19 and TRBJ2-1; 11 nucleotides align to TRBD2. CDR3 length: 15 amino acids. J was trimmed by 6 bases and V by 3 bases; bases with no gene match: 4. Germline V gene lookup returns CDR1 LNHDA and CDR2 SQIVND (reference sequence). CDR3 coding DNA: TGTGCCAGTAGTATCCTAGGGACTAGCGGCAATGAGCAGTTCTTC. Residues: CASSILGTSGNEQFF.

This clone occurred once. The chain combines TRBV7-9 with TRBJ2-2, with 9 bases that match TRBD2. The length of the CDR3 is 16 residues. J gave up 4 bases and V 2 bases, and 5 bases lay outside the gene matches. Germline V gives CDR1 SEHNR, CDR2 FQNEAQ (reference sequence). CDR3 in DNA: TGTGCCAGCAGCTTACCCGGGACTAGCAGCACCGGGGAGCTGTTTTTT. Amino acid sequence: CASSLPGTSSTGELFF.

The rearrangement uses TRBV2 and TRBJ1-2; weak D call: TRBD1 (5 bases). V was cut by 0 bases and J by 7 bases, with 12 bases left in between. The CDR3 extends over 14 amino acids. The germline gives CDR1 SNHLY, CDR2 FYNNEI. The CDR3 loop reads CASSEAWGGTGYTF. In DNA, the CDR3 is TGTGCCAGCAGTGAAGCATGGGGGGGTACTGGCTACACCTTC. Using reference TRBV2 and TRBJ1-2 for the parts outside the CDR3, the full variable domain is EPEVTQTPSHQVTQMGQEVILRCVPISNHLYFYWYRQILGQKVEFLVSFYNNEISEKSEIFDDQFSVERPDGSNFTLKIRSTKLEDSAMYFCASSEAWGGTGYTFGSGTRLTVV.

The chain recombines TRBV13 with TRBJ1-2; TRBD1 matches 8 bases. From germline, CDR1 is PRHDT and CDR2 FYEKMQ (reference sequence). The CDR3 runs to 14 residues. V gave up 0 bases and J gave up 3 bases; unmatched junction bases: 0. In nucleotides, the CDR3 is TGTGCCAGCAGCTTAGGGACAGGGGACTATGGCTACACCTTC. It encodes CASSLGTGDYGYTF.

The chain joins TRBV27 to TRBJ1-1, with D perhaps matching TRBD1 (6 bases). The V gene's germline CDR1 is MNHEY and CDR2 SMNVEV (reference sequence). The CDR3 is made up of 14 amino acids. V lost 5 bases and J 4 bases, leaving 14 bases between the germline ends. DNA for the CDR3: TGTGCCAGCAGTCGTTTAGGGGGAAGCACTGAAGCTTTCTTT. The encoded protein is CASSRLGGSTEAFF.

The genes are TRBV5-4 and TRBJ2-5; 7 positions agree with TRBD1. Germline trimming cut 4 bases from V and 2 bases from J; bases unmatched to any gene: 5. The CDR3 loop spans 14 amino acids. From germline, CDR1 is SGHNT and CDR2 YYREEE (reference sequence). This chain's CDR3 is CASSTGQIQETQYF. DNA for the CDR3: TGTGCCAGCAGCACGGGACAGATACAAGAGACCCAGTACTTC.

The CDR3 nucleotides are TGTGCCAGCAGCTTGGAAGGACTAGCGGGAGGGGGCCAGTACTTC. Protein sequence: CASSLEGLAGGGQYF. The chain links TRBV5-5 to TRBJ2-5, with 15 bases identical to TRBD2. Per germline, CDR1 SGHKS and CDR2 YYEKEE (reference sequence). There are 15 residues in the CDR3. The V gene end was trimmed by 0 bases and the J gene end by 10 bases; junction bases not matched to a gene: 4.

V and J are TRBV9 and TRBJ2-1; TRBD2 aligns across 10 bases. With 7 bases clipped from V and 5 bases from J, the junction kept 9 bases outside the gene matches. This CDR3 is built from 15 residues. Germline V gives CDR1 SGDLS, CDR2 YYNGEE. In nucleotides, the CDR3 is TGTGCCAGCGGCGGCAGCGGGAGGGCCGACAATGAGCAGTTCTTC. Residues: CASGGSGRADNEQFF.

The chain joins TRBV7-3 to TRBJ2-7; no clear D. The germline CDR1 and CDR2 sequences are SGHTA and FQGTGA. The ends were cut back, 0 bases at V and 5 bases at J, with 14 bases in the middle. There are 15 residues in the CDR3. CDR3 in amino acids: CASSLTPSEKNEQYF. CDR3 nucleotides: TGTGCCAGCAGCTTAACGCCCTCGGAGAAGAACGAGCAGTACTTC.

The V gene is TRBV5-1, the J gene TRBJ1-2; 10 bases agree with TRBD1. CDR3 length equals 15 residues. Germline CDR1 and CDR2: SGHRS and YFSETQ. J was trimmed by 7 bases and V by 2 bases; bases with no gene match: 8. CDR3 nucleotide sequence: TGCGCCAGCAGCTTTACCGGGACAGGGGTGGCTGGCTACACCTTC. Translating it yields CASSFTGTGVAGYTF.

The rearrangement joins TRBV6-1 to TRBJ2-7, with D possibly matching TRBD2 (5 bases). Germline CDR1 and CDR2: MNHNS and SASEGT. There are 14 residues in the CDR3. Trimming took off 4 bases at V and 2 bases at J, with 12 bases between the two ends. The CDR3 here is CASSGWERTYEQYF. As DNA, the CDR3 is TGTGCCAGCAGTGGTTGGGAGAGAACCTACGAGCAGTACTTC.

The rearrangement joins TRBV15 to TRBJ1-4; the D gene is possibly TRBD1 (5 bases). CDR1 is LNHNV and CDR2 is YYDKDF in the germline V gene (reference sequence). There are 18 residues in the CDR3. Between the trimmed V and J ends, which lost 1 base and 0 bases, there was a span of 15 bases. The DNA of the CDR3 is TGTGCCACCAGCAGAGGGGGCAGGCGGATTCCAACTAATGAAAAACTGTTTTTT. The encoded protein is CATSRGGRRIPTNEKLFF.